A few counts support the clone carrying this T cell receptor beta chain. Unique molecular identifiers tagged individual cDNA molecules. One entry per CDR3 protein results from TCRdb running MiXCR on the 5' RACE reads. In the table there are nearly 110,000 distinct CDR3 sequences, approximately 12% of which are singletons. The CDR3 loop spans 13 amino acids. Trimming removed 3 bases from V and 5 bases from J, with 8 bases in between. Germline CDR1 SEHNR, CDR2 FQNEAQ (reference sequence). These data originate in a study of early T cells in non-severe SARS-CoV-2 infection. The wider study: Sequencing used unsorted whole-blood bulk RNA, so chains lack pairing.

Sequenced input: whole blood. The clonotype was recovered from an adult who was a healthcare worker with PCR-confirmed SARS-CoV-2 infection or an uninfected control (not recorded which). This sequence joins TRBV7-9 and TRBJ2-4; D is uncertain. This CDR3 is CASSFETENIQYF. As DNA, the CDR3 is TGTGCCAGCAGCTTCGAAACCGAAAACATTCAGTACTTC.